The entry that follows covers one T cell receptor (beta chain) sequence. Its cognate antigen has yet to be identified. No much larger clone is present one base from it, and per-base qualities are unavailable. The sample is drawn from a study of shared clonotypes between healthy human individuals (dated by TCRdb to about 2020). With regard to the full study: The cohort included three men and two women between 18 and 49 years of age. For each donor, three plates each were used for CD4 naive and CD4 memory, two plates were used for CD8 naive, and one plate was used for CD8 memory. To increase sequencing depth and limit assay-specific biases, different laboratories used diverse techniques to prepare libraries and sequence TCR repertoires. Blood TCR repertoires of five healthy adults were deeply sequenced to estimate repertoire size and the extent of clonotype sharing between individuals. Per donor, leukapheresis produced somewhere between about 0.9 and 9.5 billion PBMCs.

What the study reported, not specific to this receptor: Incomplete sequencing was indicated by rarefaction of sorted-subset datasets, despite the large sequencing depth. When a few donors were compared, the shared fraction of clonotypes was around 5% for naive CD4, less than 4% for naive CD8, roughly 2.3% for memory CD4, and 0.35% to 0.4% for memory CD8. Pairwise subsampling indicated that sequencing depth was expected to affect the degree of clonotype sharing among donors. Naive subsets generally had larger estimated clonotype richness than memory subsets did. Because the study included only a small number of donors, the genetic and exposure-history diversity represented was limited. Clonotypes shared by all four sorted-subset donors showed higher generation probabilities than non-shared clonotypes. Sampling was restricted to blood, and TCR repertoires in tissue are likely to differ from TCR repertoires in blood.

Trimming takes 4 bases off V and 4 bases off J; junction bases not matched to a gene: 9. The CDR3, cysteine through phenylalanine, is 15 amino acids long. The only DNA kept is the CDR3, 45 bases in frame from the first base. Looking up the germline V gene yields CDR1 MNHEY and CDR2 SVGAGI. The donors were healthy, HIV-negative adults with no recently reported acute infections or vaccinations. Every donor was a Caucasian adult residing in Nashville, Tennessee, USA. CD4+ T cells were enriched by magnetic negative selection, after which naive cells were positively selected on CD45RA and the negative fraction was taken as the memory subset. Blood was obtained by leukapheresis, after which PBMCs were separated by Ficoll-Histopaque density gradient centrifugation and cryopreserved in liquid nitrogen vapor phase. Purity and quantity of every magnetically sorted T cell population were checked by analytical flow cytometry. Genomic DNA was isolated from every sorted fraction and measured by UV absorbance on a Nanodrop 2000c.

Using the deep immunoSEQ assay, TCR CDR3 regions were amplified from genomic DNA by multiplex PCR. For each cell subset, the extracted genomic DNA was distributed evenly across all wells of several immunoSEQ 96-well plates, and each plate served as one replicate. For sorted subsets, about 0.2 ug genomic DNA, equal to some 28,000 T cell genomes, was loaded into each replicate PCR. Purified libraries were measured with a Qubit 3.0 fluorometer, size-checked on a Bioanalyzer 2100, and measured again with the KAPA Library Quantification kit. Every immunoSEQ 96-well plate was sequenced on a dedicated single-read 150-cycle Illumina NextSeq 550 flow cell. Per the original workflow: Because the immunoSEQ output held only junctional sequences and lacked quality scores, the filtering could not match the filtering applied to full-length reads. To assign V/J genes and CDR3, sequences were annotated using PyIR, a Python wrapper for IgBLAST v1.9, with IMGT germline references. Any read was removed if the V/J assignment was weak (E-value above 1e-6), the CDR3 was missing, or the read contained stop codons, out-of-frame junctions, or ambiguous translated residues. V3J clonotypes were defined as sequences sharing an identical inferred V gene, J gene, and CDR3 amino acid sequence. Percentage overlap between repertoires was calculated by dividing the number of shared unique clonotypes by the size of the smaller repertoire. Richness of each repertoire was evaluated using RTK rarefaction, the Chao1 estimator, and Recon v2.1 estimates of unobserved clonotypes. Generation probabilities for all TCRbeta clonotypes obtained by the gDNA method from a handful of donors were computed using OLGA. TCRdb obtained this table from immuneACCESS and retained in-frame rearrangements with V and J assigned. These tables miss some clones; where compared with another copy, unresolved V genes account for less than half of the shortfall, and the remainder is unexplained. Clone size and V and J calls were adopted from that table, with D and trimming inferred from the DNA. A total of approximately 2.3 million clones appear in this sample, over 90% of them only once. 0.39% of the sample goes to the ten largest clones.

The TCR was taken from a man in his late teens or twenties in good health. Some clones in this sample may be carry-over from other donors' samples. The sequence is built from TRBV6-5 and TRBJ1-1, with TRBD1 identical over 7 junction bases. What was sequenced was naive CD4+ T cells from PBMCs. This specimen's cell subset or site label, per the study, means: CD45RA+ positively selected. The base sequence is TGTGCCAGCAGTTTAAACAGGGGAATGGGCACTGAAGCTTTCTTT. Its translation reads: CASSLNRGMGTEAFF.